This TCR beta chain was identified in a study of HIV-infected patients and healthy controls. Findings and caveats of the study: HIV-infected patients shared fewer CDR3 sequences between individuals than healthy controls. Healthy controls carried many MAIT alpha-chain CDR3s, while HIV+ repertoires had few.

Roughly three months, about 14 weeks, into antiretroviral therapy, follow-up blood was collected. The repertoire came from unfractionated whole blood and reflected all unsorted peripheral T cells. The table lists this clonotype with many counts. What it binds is unknown. cDNA was made from about 480 ng RNA using alpha and beta constant primers. Using multiplexing indices, alpha and beta chain libraries were generated apart by chain-specific third strand synthesis. One entry per CDR3 protein, called by TCRdb with MiXCR from the 5' RACE reads. The table shows 18,000 or so distinct CDR3 sequences, with 8.5% to 9% occurring only once. The receptor's source is an adult with HIV infection. The specimen was blood, collected during antiretroviral therapy.

CDR3 loop: CASSLGDRGTETQYF. CDR3 nucleotides: TGCGCCAGCAGCTTGGGGGACAGGGGGACAGAGACCCAGTACTTC. The chain combines TRBV5-1 with TRBJ2-5, with 11 bases matching TRBD1. This CDR3 is 15 amino acids long. CDR1 SGHRS and CDR2 YFSETQ come from the germline V gene. V trimming: 0 bases; J trimming: 4 bases; junction bases outside the gene matches: 2.